The 19 T cell receptor beta chains below were found in one sample sequenced in a study of T cell changes during pregnancy in multiple sclerosis (dated by TCRdb to between 2019 and 2020). Library preparation was by the immunoSEQ multiplex PCR assay. The immuneACCESS repertoire file appears here via TCRdb, limited to in-frame rearrangements. These files lack a portion of the clones; in checked studies, under half of the deficit traces to unresolved V genes, and the cause of the others is not known. Recorded for this sample are about 64,000 clones; around 91% of them occurred a single time. The biggest ten clones account for roughly 2.1% of the sample. The material sequenced was peripheral blood, taken in the second trimester of pregnancy. All receptors derive from a female donor in good health, enrolled as a control in a pregnancy study.

The chain uses TRBV9 and TRBJ1-1; perhaps TRBD1 as D (5 bases). V was shortened by 4 bases and J by 10 bases, with 8 bases between the two germline ends. Germline CDR1 and CDR2: SGDLS and YYNGEE. CDR3 length: 10 amino acids. The CDR3 nucleotides are TGTGCCAGCAGCCGGGGGGGAGCTTTCTTT. Amino acid sequence: CASSRGGAFF. Full variable domain (remainder filled in from reference TRBV9 and TRBJ1-1): DSGVTQTPKHLITATGQRVTLRCSPRSGDLSVYWYQQSLDQGLQFLIQYYNGEERAKGNILERFSAQQFPDLHSELNLSSLELGDSALYFCASSRGGAFFGQGTRLTVV.

The chain recombines TRBV7-9 with TRBJ2-7; no reliable D call. The germline V gene encodes CDR1 SEHNR and CDR2 FQNEAQ (reference sequence). V lost 6 bases, J lost 3 bases, and 12 bases lay in between. There are 13 residues in the CDR3. The CDR3 DNA follows: TGTGCCAGCAGTCCCCTATCTAGCTACGAGCAGTACTTC. Translated: CASSPLSSYEQYF.

The CDR3 reads CASSLRGTGDITKNIQYF. The CDR3 DNA is TGCGCCAGCAGCTTGAGGGGGACAGGCGATATAACCAAAAACATTCAGTACTTC. The gene calls are TRBV5-1 and TRBJ2-4; 8 bases agree with TRBD1. Germline V gene sequence: CDR1 SGHRS, CDR2 YFSETQ. The CDR3 runs 18 residues. V lost 1 base to trimming and J lost 2 bases; unmatched junction nucleotides: 11.

The J gene is TRBJ1-1, the V gene TRBV7-6; TRBD1 agrees at 8 bases. From germline, CDR1 is SGHVS and CDR2 FNYEAQ. The CDR3 covers 13 residues. V trimming: 3 bases; J trimming: 6 bases; junction bases outside the gene matches: 3. CDR3 protein: CASSFGQGSEAFF. CDR3 DNA: TGTGCCAGCAGCTTCGGACAGGGCTCTGAAGCTTTCTTT.

V and J are TRBV18 and TRBJ2-7, with a tentative D call TRBD1 (6 bases). The V end was cut by 2 bases, the J end by 4 bases, with 24 bases between. Germline V gene sequence: CDR1 KGHSH, CDR2 LQKENI. This CDR3 has 18 residues. CDR3 protein: CASSPISGSGAGVYEQYF. CDR3 sequence (DNA): TGTGCCAGCTCACCAATCTCTGGTTCAGGGGCGGGCGTATACGAGCAGTACTTC. The full variable domain, in which reference TRBV18 and TRBJ2-7 provide the parts outside the CDR3, is NAGVMQNPRHLVRRRGQEARLRCSPMKGHSHVYWYRQLPEEGLKFMVYLQKENIIDESGMPKERFSAEFPKEGPSILRIQQVVRGDSAAYFCASSPISGSGAGVYEQYFGPGTRLTVT.

Only a few counts were recorded for this clone. The V and J genes are TRBV29-1 and TRBJ2-2; a weak D match, TRBD1 (5 bases). The CDR3 has 17 residues. Trimming removed 4 bases at V and 4 bases at J, with 22 bases between. Germline V CDR1 and CDR2: SQVTM, ANQGSEA. Here the CDR3 reads CSVATGQRIASTGELFF. The CDR3 DNA reads TGCAGCGTTGCCACAGGACAAAGGATCGCAAGCACCGGGGAGCTGTTTTTT.

The chain has TRBV5-1 and TRBJ2-7; 9 nucleotides agree with TRBD2. CDR1 and CDR2 (germline): SGHRS, YFSETQ. V was clipped by 2 bases and J by 4 bases; unmatched bases: 7. CDR3 length: 15 residues. Here the CDR3 DNA reads TGCGCCAGCAGCTTAGGGGCGGGGGGGCCGTACGAGCAGTACTTC. As protein: CASSLGAGGPYEQYF.

Only one count was recorded for this clone. CDR3 sequence reads: CASSLAGAGGNEQYF. The DNA of the CDR3 is TGCGCCAGCAGCCTGGCTGGGGCGGGGGGAAATGAGCAGTACTTC. This chain joins TRBV5-1 and TRBJ2-7, with TRBD2 identical over 8 bases. CDR1 and CDR2 from the germline V gene are SGHRS and YFSETQ. The trim removed 4 bases at V and 7 bases at J, leaving 13 bases unmatched. CDR3 length: 15 residues.

This clone came up once. The rearrangement joins TRBV18 to TRBJ2-7; 8 bases align to TRBD2. CDR1 is KGHSH, CDR2 LQKENI, per germline. V lost 2 bases and J lost 4; bases outside the gene matches: 7. This CDR3 is 15 amino acids long. DNA of the CDR3: TGTGCCAGCTCACCATTCTCGGGGGGGGAGTACGAGCAGTACTTC. Translated: CASSPFSGGEYEQYF.

V and J are TRBV6-6 and TRBJ1-3; no clear D. Germline V gene sequence: CDR1 MNHNY, CDR2 SVGAGI (reference sequence). This CDR3 has 14 residues. V lost 2 bases to trimming and J lost 0 bases, with 5 bases between them. DNA for the CDR3: TGTGCCAGCAGTTACGCAGTCTCTGGAAACACCATATATTTT. Protein sequence: CASSYAVSGNTIYF.

V gene TRBV11-3 combines with J gene TRBJ2-2; a weak D match, TRBD2 (5 bases). The germline V and J ends were trimmed by 5 bases and 2 bases, with 12 bases remaining between them. From germline, CDR1 is SGHNT and CDR2 YENEEA. The CDR3 is 15 residues long. The chain's CDR3 is CASSPPRGNTGELFF. CDR3 nucleotides: TGTGCCAGCAGCCCCCCACGGGGTAACACCGGGGAGCTGTTTTTT.

The chain combines TRBV15 with TRBJ1-2; 8 bases are shared with TRBD1. J gave up 6 bases and V 0 bases, and 9 bases lay outside the gene matches. Germline assignment: CDR1 LNHNV and CDR2 YYDKDF (reference sequence). This CDR3 has 16 residues. The CDR3 sequence: CATSRDRGGTGDGYTF. The CDR3 bases are TGTGCCACCAGCAGAGACCGAGGAGGGACAGGAGATGGCTACACCTTC.

V gene TRBV6-5 combines with J gene TRBJ2-1; D gene uncertain. The CDR3 totals 14 residues. Germline V CDR1 and CDR2: MNHEY, SVGAGI. The germline V and J ends were trimmed by 0 bases and 3 bases, with 6 bases remaining between them. The CDR3 sequence is CASSYSTDYNEQFF. CDR3 DNA: TGTGCCAGCAGTTACTCGACTGACTACAATGAGCAGTTCTTC.

The genes are TRBV4-1 and TRBJ2-7; D call uncertain. V was shortened by 4 bases and J by 3 bases, with 10 bases between the two germline ends. Germline V gives CDR1 MGHRA, CDR2 YSYEKL. The CDR3 spans 13 residues. The CDR3 coding sequence is TGCGCCAGCAGCCCAACATCTGACTACGAGCAGTACTTC. Its protein is CASSPTSDYEQYF.

The V and J genes are TRBV18 and TRBJ1-2; tentative D call: TRBD1 (5 bases). Per the germline V gene, CDR1 is KGHSH and CDR2 is LQKENI. The CDR3 covers 15 residues. V was cut by 3 bases and J by 0 bases, with 11 bases left in between. CDR3 sequence (DNA): TGTGCCAGCTCACCGGAGACACAGGCTAACTATGGCTACACCTTC. Encoded protein: CASSPETQANYGYTF.

The chain is built from TRBV30 and TRBJ2-2, with D unresolved. Germline values: CDR1 GTSNPN, CDR2 SVGIG (reference sequence). V lost 0 bases, J lost 9 bases, and 8 bases lay in between. The CDR3 runs 12 residues. Here the CDR3 DNA reads TGTGCCTGGAGTGTACGTAGCCGGGAGCTGTTTTTT. It codes for CAWSVRSRELFF.

The chain combines TRBV28 with TRBJ2-1; weak D call: TRBD2 (6 bases). The germline gives CDR1 MDHEN, CDR2 SYDVKM. This CDR3 is built from 16 residues. The V gene lost 5 bases and the J gene lost 4 bases, with 18 bases spanning the gap. CDR3 sequence: CASSGPGSGVYNEQFF. CDR3 bases: TGTGCCAGCAGTGGGCCGGGTAGCGGAGTGTACAATGAGCAGTTCTTC.

The chain is built from TRBV28 and TRBJ1-2, with TRBD1 identical over 9 bases. Looked up from germline, CDR1 is MDHEN and CDR2 is SYDVKM. The CDR3 is 16 residues long. The J segment lost 5 bases and the V segment lost 5 bases, leaving 12 bases of the junction unmatched. This chain's CDR3 is CASSTQGASQKYGYTF. CDR3 coding DNA: TGTGCCAGCAGTACACAGGGGGCGAGTCAGAAATATGGCTACACCTTC.

The chain couples TRBV5-5 to TRBJ2-3; 14 positions agree with TRBD2. CDR3 length: 17 residues. V was clipped by 5 bases and J by 8 bases; unmatched bases: 13. CDR1 is SGHKS, CDR2 YYEKEE, per germline (reference sequence). The CDR3 sequence is CASSHIPGLAGVSTQYF. The CDR3 DNA reads as TGTGCCAGCAGTCATATACCGGGACTAGCGGGGGTTAGTACGCAGTATTTT.